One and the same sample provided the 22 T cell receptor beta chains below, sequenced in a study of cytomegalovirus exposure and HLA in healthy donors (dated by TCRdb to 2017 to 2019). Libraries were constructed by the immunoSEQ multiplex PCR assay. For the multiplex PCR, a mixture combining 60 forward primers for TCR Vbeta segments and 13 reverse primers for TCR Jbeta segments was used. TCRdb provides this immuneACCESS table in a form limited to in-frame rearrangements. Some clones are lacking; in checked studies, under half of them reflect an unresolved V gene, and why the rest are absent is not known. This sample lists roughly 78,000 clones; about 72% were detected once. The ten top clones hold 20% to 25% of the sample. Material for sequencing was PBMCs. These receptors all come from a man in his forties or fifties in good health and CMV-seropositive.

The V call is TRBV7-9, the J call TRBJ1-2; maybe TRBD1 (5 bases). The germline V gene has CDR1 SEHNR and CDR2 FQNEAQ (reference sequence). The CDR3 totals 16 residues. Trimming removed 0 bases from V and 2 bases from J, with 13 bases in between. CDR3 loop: CASSLAYLQGNYGYTF. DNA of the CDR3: TGTGCCAGCAGCTTAGCTTACCTTCAGGGCAACTATGGCTACACCTTC.

The CDR3 is CASSIATGSNQPQHF. CDR3 nucleotides: TGTGCCAGTAGTATAGCAACAGGAAGCAATCAGCCCCAGCATTTT. This chain connects TRBV19 to TRBJ1-5; D perhaps matches TRBD1 (5 bases). Germline-derived CDR1 and CDR2 are LNHDA and SQIVND (reference sequence). With 1 base removed from V and 1 base from J, the gap between germline ends came to 8 bases. The CDR3 runs to 15 residues.

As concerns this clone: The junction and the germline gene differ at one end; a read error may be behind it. Here the CDR3 DNA reads TGTGCCAGCACCAGTCCATGGGACTATGGCTACCCCTTC. The encoded protein is CASTSPWDYGYPF. The rearrangement joins TRBV6-5 to TRBJ1-2; possible D gene TRBD1, 5 bases. Looked up from germline, CDR1 is MNHEY and CDR2 is SVGAGI. This CDR3 is 13 amino acids long.

This CDR3 is CASSFDPGGRDRGQETQYF. CDR3 DNA sequence: TGTGCCAGCAGTTTCGATCCGGGTGGGAGGGATAGGGGACAAGAGACCCAGTACTTC. V gene TRBV27 combines with J gene TRBJ2-5, with 7 bases identical to TRBD2. From germline, CDR1 is MNHEY and CDR2 SMNVEV (reference sequence). V lost 3 bases to trimming and J lost 2 bases; unmatched junction nucleotides: 18. The CDR3 length is 19 residues.

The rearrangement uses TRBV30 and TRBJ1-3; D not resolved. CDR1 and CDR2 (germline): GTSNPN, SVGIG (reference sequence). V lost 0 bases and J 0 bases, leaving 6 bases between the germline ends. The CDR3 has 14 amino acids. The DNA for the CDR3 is TGTGCCTGGAGTGTAACAGCCTCTGGAAACACCATATATTTT. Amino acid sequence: CAWSVTASGNTIYF.

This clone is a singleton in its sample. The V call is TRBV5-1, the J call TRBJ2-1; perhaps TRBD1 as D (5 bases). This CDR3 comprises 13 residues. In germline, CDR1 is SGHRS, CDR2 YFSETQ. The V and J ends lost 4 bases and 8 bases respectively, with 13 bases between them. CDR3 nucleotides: TGCGCCAGCAGCAAAGGACAAGCCCATGAGCAGTTCTTC. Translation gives CASSKGQAHEQFF.

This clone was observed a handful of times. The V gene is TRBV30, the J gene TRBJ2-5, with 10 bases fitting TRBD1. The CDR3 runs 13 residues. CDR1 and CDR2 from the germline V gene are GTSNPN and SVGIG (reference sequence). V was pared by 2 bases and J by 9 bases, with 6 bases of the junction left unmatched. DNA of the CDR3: TGTGCCTGGAGTTCGGGACAGGGGAGGGCCCAGTACTTC. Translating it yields CAWSSGQGRAQYF.

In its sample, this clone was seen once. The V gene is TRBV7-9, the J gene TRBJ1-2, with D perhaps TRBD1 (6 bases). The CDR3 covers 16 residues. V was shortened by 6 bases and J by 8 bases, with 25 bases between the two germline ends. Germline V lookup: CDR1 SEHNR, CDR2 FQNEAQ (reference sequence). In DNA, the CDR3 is TGTGCCAGCAGTCCTAACCCCTGGACAGTTGGAGCGGGCTACACCTTC. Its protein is CASSPNPWTVGAGYTF.

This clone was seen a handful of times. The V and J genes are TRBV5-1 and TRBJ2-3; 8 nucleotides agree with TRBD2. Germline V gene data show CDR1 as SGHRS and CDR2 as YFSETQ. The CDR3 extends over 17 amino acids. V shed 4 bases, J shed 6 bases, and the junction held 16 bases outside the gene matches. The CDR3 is CASSPSRGLEELDTQYF. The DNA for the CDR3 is TGCGCCAGCAGCCCTAGCAGGGGACTAGAGGAACTTGATACGCAGTATTTT. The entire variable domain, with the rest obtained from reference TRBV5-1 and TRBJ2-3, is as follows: KAGVTQTPRYLIKTRGQQVTLSCSPISGHRSVSWYQQTPGQGLQFLFEYFSETQRNKGNFPGRFSGRQFSNSRSEMNVSTLELGDSALYLCASSPSRGLEELDTQYFGPGTRLTVL.

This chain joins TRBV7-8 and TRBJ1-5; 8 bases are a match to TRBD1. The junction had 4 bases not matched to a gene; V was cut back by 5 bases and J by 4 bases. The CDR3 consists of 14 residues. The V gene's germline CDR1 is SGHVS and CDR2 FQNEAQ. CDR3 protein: CASSRTGRNQPQHF. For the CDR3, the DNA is TGTGCCAGCAGCCGGACAGGGAGGAATCAGCCCCAGCATTTT.

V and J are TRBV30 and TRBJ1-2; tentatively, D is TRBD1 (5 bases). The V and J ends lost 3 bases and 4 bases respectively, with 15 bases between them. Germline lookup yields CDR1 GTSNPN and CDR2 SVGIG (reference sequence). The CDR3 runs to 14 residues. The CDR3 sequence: CAWSPGFWGYGYTF. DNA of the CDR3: TGTGCCTGGAGCCCAGGGTTCTGGGGCTATGGCTACACCTTC.

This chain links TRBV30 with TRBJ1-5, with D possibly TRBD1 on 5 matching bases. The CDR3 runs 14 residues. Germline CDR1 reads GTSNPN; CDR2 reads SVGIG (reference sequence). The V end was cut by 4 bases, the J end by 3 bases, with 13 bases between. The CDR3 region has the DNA TGTGCCTGGAATGCAGGGAATGTCAATCAGCCCCAGCATTTT. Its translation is CAWNAGNVNQPQHF.

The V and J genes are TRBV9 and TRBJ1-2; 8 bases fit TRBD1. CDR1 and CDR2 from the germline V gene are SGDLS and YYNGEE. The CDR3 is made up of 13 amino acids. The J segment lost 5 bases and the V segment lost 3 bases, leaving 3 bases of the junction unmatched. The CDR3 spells CASSDRTGYGYTF. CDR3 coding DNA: TGTGCCAGCAGCGATCGGACAGGGTATGGCTACACCTTC.

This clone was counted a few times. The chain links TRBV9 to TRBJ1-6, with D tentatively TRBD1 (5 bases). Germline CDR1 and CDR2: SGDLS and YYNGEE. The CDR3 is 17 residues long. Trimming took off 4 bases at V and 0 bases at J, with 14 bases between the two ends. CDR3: CASSPEDGASYNSPLHF. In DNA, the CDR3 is TGTGCCAGCAGCCCAGAGGATGGGGCCTCCTATAATTCACCCCTCCACTTT. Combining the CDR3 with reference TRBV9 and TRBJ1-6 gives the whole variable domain DSGVTQTPKHLITATGQRVTLRCSPRSGDLSVYWYQQSLDQGLQFLIQYYNGEERAKGNILERFSAQQFPDLHSELNLSSLELGDSALYFCASSPEDGASYNSPLHFGNGTRLTVT.

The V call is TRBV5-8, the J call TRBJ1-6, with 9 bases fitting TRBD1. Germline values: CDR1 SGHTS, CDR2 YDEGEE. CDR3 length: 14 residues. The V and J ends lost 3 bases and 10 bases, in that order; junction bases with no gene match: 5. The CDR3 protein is CASSSTGGRSPLHF. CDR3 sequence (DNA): TGTGCCAGCAGCTCTACAGGGGGCCGCTCACCCCTCCACTTT.

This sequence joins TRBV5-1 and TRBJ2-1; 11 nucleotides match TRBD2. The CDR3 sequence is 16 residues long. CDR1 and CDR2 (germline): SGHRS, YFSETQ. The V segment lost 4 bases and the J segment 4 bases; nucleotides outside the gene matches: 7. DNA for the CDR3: TGCGCCAGCAGCCTGCTACTAGCGGGGGCTTACAATGAGCAGTTCTTC. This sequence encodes CASSLLLAGAYNEQFF.

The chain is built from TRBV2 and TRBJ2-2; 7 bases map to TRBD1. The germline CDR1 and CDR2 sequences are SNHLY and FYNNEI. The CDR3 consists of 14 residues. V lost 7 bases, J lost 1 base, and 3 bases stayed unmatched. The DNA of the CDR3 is TGTGCCAGCAAGGGGACAGTGAACACCGGGGAGCTGTTTTTT. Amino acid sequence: CASKGTVNTGELFF.

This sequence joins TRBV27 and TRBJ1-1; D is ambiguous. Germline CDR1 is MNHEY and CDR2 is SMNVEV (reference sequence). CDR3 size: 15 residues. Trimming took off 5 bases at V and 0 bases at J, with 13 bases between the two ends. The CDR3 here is CASSRPGSLNTEAFF. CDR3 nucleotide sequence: TGTGCCAGCAGTCGGCCGGGGTCCCTGAACACTGAAGCTTTCTTT.

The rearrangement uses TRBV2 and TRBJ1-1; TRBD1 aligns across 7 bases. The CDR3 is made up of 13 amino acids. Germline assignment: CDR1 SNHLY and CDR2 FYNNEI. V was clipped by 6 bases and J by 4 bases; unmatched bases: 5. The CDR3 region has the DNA TGTGCCAGCAGCCCGACAGGGCGCACTGAAGCTTTCTTT. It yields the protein CASSPTGRTEAFF.

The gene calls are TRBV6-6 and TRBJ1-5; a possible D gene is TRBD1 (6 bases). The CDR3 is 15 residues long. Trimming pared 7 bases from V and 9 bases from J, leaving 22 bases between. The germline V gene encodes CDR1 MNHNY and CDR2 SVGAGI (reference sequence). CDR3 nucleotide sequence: TGTGCCAGCATCGATGTGGGGGCACCCAGTCTGCCCCAGCATTTT. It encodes CASIDVGAPSLPQHF.

In DNA, the CDR3 is TGTGCCAGCTCCCCCCTTTATAGCAATCAGCCCCAGCATTTT. Its translation: CASSPLYSNQPQHF. The chain combines TRBV28 with TRBJ1-5; no clear D. V lost 8 bases to trimming and J lost 0 bases, with 11 bases between them. The CDR3 has 14 residues. CDR1 is MDHEN and CDR2 is SYDVKM in the germline V gene.

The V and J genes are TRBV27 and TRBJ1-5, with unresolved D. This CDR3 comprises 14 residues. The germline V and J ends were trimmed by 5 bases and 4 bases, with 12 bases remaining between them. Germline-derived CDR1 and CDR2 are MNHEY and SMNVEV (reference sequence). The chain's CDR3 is CASSPNTWNQPQHF. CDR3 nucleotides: TGTGCCAGCAGTCCGAACACCTGGAATCAGCCCCAGCATTTT.